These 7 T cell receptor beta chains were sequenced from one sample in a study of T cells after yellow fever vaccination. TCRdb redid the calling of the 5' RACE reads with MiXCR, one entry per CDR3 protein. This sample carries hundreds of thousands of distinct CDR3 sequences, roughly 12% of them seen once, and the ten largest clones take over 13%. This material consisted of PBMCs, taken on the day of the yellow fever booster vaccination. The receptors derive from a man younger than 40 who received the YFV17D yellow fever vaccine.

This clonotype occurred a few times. The CDR3 nucleotides read TGTGCCAGCAGTTCACAGGGGGTCGGGGGCAATCAGCCCCAGCATTTT. Its translation: CASSSQGVGGNQPQHF. The chain has TRBV6-2 or TRBV6-3 and TRBJ1-5; 8 bases map to TRBD1. The CDR3 is 16 residues long. Per germline, CDR1 MNHEY and CDR2 SVGEGT. Germline trimming cut 4 bases from V and 2 bases from J; bases unmatched to any gene: 7.

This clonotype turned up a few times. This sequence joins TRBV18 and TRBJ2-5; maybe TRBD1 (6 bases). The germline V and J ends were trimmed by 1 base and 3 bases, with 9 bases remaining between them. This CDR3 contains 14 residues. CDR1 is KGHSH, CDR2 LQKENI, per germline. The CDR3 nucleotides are TGTGCCAGCTCACCACAGACAGGTGAAGAGACCCAGTACTTC. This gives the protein CASSPQTGEETQYF.

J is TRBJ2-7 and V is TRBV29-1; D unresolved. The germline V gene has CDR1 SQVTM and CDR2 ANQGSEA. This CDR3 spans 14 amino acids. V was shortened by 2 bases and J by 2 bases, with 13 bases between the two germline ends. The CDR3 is CSVEKQRRAYEQYF. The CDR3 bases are TGCAGCGTTGAAAAGCAGCGACGAGCCTACGAGCAGTACTTC.

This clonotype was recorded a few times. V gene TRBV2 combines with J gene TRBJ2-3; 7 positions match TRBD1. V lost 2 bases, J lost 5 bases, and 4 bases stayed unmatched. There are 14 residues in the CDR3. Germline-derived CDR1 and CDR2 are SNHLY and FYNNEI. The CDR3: CASSESGQKDTQYF. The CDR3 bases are TGTGCCAGCAGTGAATCGGGACAGAAAGATACGCAGTATTTT. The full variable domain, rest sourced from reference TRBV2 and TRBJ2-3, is EPEVTQTPSHQVTQMGQEVILRCVPISNHLYFYWYRQILGQKVEFLVSFYNNEISEKSEIFDDQFSVERPDGSNFTLKIRSTKLEDSAMYFCASSESGQKDTQYFGPGTRLTVL.

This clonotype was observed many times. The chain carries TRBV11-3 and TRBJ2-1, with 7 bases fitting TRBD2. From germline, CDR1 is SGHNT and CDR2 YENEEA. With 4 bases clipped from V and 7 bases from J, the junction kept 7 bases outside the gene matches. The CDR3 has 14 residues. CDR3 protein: CASSYGGSSNEQFF. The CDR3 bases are TGTGCCAGCAGCTACGGGGGGAGTAGTAATGAGCAGTTCTTC.

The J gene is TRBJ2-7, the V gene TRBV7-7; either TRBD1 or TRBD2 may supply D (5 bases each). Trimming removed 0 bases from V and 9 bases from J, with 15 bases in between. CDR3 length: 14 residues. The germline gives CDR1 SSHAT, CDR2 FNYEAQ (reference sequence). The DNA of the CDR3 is TGTGCCAGCAGCTTAGCGCCGTGGGATGGGGGGCAGTACTTC. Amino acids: CASSLAPWDGGQYF.

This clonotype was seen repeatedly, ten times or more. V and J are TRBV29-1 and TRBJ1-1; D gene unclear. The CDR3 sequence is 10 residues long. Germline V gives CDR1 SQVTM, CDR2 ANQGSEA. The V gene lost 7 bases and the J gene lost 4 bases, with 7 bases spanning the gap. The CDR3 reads CSEAATEAFF. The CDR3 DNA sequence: TGCAGCGAAGCGGCCACTGAAGCTTTCTTT.